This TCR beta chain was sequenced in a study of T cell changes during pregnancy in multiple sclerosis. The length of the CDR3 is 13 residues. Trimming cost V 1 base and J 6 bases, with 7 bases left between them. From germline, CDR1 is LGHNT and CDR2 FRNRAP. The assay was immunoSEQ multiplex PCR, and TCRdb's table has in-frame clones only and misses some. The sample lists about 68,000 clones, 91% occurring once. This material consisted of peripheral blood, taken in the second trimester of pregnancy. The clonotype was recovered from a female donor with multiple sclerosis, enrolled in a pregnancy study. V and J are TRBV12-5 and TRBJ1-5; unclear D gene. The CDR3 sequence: CASGLEEGQPQHF. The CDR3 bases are TGTGCTAGTGGTTTGGAGGAGGGTCAGCCCCAGCATTTT.